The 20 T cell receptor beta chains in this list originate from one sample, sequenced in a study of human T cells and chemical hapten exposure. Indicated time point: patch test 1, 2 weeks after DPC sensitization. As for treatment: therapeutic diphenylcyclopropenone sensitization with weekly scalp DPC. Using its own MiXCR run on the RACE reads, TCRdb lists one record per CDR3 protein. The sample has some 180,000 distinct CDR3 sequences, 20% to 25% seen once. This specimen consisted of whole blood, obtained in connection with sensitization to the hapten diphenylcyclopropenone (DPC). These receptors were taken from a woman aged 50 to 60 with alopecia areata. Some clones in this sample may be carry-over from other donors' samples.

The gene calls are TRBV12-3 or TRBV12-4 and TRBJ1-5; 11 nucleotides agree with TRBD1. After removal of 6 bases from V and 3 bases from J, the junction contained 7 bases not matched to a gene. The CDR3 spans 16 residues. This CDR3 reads CASSYRTGGINQPQHF. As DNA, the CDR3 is TGTGCCAGCAGCTACAGGACAGGGGGCATCAATCAGCCCCAGCATTTT.

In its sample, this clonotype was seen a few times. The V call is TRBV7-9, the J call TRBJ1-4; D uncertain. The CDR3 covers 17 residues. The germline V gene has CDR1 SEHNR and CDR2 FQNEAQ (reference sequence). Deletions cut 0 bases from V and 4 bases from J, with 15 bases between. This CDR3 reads CASSLARPGMINEKLFF. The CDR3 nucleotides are TGTGCCAGCAGCTTAGCCCGGCCCGGAATGATTAATGAAAAACTGTTTTTT.

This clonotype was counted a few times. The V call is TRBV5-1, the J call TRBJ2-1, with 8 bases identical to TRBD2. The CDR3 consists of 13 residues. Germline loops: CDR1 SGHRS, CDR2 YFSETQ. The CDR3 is CASRREVGNEQFF. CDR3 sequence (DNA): TGCGCTAGTAGGCGGGAGGTCGGCAATGAGCAGTTCTTC.

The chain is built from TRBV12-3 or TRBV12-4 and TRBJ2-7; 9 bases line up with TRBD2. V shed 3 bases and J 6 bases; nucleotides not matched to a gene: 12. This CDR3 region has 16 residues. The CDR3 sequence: CASSLRAGGQLGEQYF. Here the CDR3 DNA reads TGTGCCAGCAGTTTGAGGGCGGGAGGGCAACTCGGCGAGCAGTACTTC.

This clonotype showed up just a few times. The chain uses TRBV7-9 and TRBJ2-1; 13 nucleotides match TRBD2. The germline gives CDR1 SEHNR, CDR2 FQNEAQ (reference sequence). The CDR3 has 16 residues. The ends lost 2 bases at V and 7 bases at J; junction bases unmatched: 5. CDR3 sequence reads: CASSLRTSGSRNEQFF. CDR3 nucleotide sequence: TGTGCCAGCAGCTTAAGGACTAGCGGGAGCCGGAATGAGCAGTTCTTC.

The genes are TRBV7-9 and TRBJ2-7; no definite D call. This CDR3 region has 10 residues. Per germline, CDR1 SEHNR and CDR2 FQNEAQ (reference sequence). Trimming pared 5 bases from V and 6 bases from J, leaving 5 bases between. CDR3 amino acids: CASSGAEQYF. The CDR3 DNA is TGTGCCAGCAGCGGAGCCGAGCAGTACTTC.

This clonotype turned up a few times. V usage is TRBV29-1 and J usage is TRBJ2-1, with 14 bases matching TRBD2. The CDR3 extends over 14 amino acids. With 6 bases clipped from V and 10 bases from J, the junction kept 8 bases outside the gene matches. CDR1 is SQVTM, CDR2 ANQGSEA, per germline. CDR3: CSVIGTSGRQEQFF. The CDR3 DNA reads TGCAGCGTCATTGGGACTAGCGGGAGACAGGAGCAGTTCTTC.

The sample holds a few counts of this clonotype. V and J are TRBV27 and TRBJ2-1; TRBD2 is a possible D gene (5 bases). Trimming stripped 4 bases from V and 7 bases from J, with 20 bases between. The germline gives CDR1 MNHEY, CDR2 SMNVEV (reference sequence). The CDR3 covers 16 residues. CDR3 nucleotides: TGTGCCAGCAGTTCAGTAGCGAGGTTGGGAACTAATGAGCAGTTCTTC. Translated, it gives CASSSVARLGTNEQFF.

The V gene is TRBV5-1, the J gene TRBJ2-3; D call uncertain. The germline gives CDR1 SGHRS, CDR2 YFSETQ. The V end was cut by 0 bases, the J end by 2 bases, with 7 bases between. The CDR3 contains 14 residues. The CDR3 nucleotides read TGCGCCAGCAGCTTGGGAATTGACACAGATACGCAGTATTTT. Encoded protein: CASSLGIDTDTQYF.

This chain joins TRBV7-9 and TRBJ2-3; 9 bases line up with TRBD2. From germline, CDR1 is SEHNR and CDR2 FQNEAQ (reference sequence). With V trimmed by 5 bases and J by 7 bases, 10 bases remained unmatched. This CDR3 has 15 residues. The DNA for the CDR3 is TGTGCCAGCAGCCCAGGACTAGCGCACCGCAATACGCAGTATTTT. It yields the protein CASSPGLAHRNTQYF.

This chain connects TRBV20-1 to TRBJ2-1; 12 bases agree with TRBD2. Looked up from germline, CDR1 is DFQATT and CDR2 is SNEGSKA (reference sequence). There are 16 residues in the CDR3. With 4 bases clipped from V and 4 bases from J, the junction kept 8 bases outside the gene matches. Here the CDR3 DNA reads TGCAGTGCTAAACAGGGACTAGCGGGCACTTACAATGAGCAGTTCTTC. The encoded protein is CSAKQGLAGTYNEQFF.

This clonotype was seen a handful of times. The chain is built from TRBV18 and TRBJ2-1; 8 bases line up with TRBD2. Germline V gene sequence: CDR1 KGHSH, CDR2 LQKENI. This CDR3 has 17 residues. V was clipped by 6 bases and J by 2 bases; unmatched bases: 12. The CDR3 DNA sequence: TGTGCCAGCTCTGATGGAGGTAGCGGGACTCCCTACAATGAGCAGTTCTTC. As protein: CASSDGGSGTPYNEQFF. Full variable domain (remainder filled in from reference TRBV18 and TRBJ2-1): NAGVMQNPRHLVRRRGQEARLRCSPMKGHSHVYWYRQLPEEGLKFMVYLQKENIIDESGMPKERFSAEFPKEGPSILRIQQVVRGDSAAYFCASSDGGSGTPYNEQFFGPGTRLTVL.

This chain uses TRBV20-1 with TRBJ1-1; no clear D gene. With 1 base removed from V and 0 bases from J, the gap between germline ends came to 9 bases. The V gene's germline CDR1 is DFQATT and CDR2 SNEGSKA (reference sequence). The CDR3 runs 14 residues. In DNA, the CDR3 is TGCAGTGCTAGAGTTCCCAGCTTGAACACTGAAGCTTTCTTT. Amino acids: CSARVPSLNTEAFF.

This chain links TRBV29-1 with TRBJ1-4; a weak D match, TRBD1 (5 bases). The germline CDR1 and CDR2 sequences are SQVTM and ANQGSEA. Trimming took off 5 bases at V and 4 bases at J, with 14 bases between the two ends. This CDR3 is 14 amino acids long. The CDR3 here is CSVCTGTGNEKLFF. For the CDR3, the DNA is TGCAGCGTTTGCACCGGGACGGGTAATGAAAAACTGTTTTTT. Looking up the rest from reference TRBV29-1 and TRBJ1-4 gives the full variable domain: SAVISQKPSRDICQRGTSLTIQCQVDSQVTMMFWYRQQPGQSLTLIATANQGSEATYESGFVIDKFPISRPNLTFSTLTVSNMSPEDSSIYLCSVCTGTGNEKLFFGSGTQLSVL.

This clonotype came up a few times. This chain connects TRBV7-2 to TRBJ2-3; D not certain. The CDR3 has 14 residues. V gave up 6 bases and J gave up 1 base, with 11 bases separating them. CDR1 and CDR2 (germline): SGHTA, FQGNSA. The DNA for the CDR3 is TGTGCCAGCAGACGCCTAGAGGGCACAGATACGCAGTATTTT. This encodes CASRRLEGTDTQYF.

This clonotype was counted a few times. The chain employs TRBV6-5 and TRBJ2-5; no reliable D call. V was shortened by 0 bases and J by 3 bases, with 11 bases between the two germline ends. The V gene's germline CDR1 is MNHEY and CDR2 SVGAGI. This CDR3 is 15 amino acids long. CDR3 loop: CASSYSRTAKETQYF. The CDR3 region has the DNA TGTGCCAGCAGTTACTCAAGAACGGCAAAAGAGACCCAGTACTTC.

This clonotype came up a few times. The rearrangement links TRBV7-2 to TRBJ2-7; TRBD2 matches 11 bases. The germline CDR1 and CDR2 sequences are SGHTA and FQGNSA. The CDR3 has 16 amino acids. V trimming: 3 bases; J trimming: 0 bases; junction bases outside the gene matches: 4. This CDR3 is CASSLTSGAGSYEQYF. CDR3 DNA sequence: TGTGCCAGCAGCTTGACTAGCGGGGCCGGCTCCTACGAGCAGTACTTC.

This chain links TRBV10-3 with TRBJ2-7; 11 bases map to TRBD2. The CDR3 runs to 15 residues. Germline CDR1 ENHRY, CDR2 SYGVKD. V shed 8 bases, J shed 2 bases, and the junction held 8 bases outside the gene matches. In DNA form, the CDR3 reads TGTGCCATCGGTACCGGGACTAGCGGAACCTACGAGCAGTACTTC. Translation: CAIGTGTSGTYEQYF.

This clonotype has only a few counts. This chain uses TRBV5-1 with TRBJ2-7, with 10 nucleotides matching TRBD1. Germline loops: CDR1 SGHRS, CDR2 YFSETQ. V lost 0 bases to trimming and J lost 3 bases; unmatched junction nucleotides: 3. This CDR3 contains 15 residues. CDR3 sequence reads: CASSLDRDRGYEQYF. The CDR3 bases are TGCGCCAGCAGCTTGGACCGGGACAGGGGCTACGAGCAGTACTTC.

The CDR3 here is CASLRGKLAHKETQYF. CDR3 DNA: TGTGCCAGCCTCCGGGGGAAGCTAGCGCATAAAGAGACCCAGTACTTC. The chain has TRBV12-3 or TRBV12-4 and TRBJ2-5, with a tentative D call TRBD2 (6 bases). There are 16 residues in the CDR3. Trimming left V 8 bases short and J 3 bases short, with 22 bases between.